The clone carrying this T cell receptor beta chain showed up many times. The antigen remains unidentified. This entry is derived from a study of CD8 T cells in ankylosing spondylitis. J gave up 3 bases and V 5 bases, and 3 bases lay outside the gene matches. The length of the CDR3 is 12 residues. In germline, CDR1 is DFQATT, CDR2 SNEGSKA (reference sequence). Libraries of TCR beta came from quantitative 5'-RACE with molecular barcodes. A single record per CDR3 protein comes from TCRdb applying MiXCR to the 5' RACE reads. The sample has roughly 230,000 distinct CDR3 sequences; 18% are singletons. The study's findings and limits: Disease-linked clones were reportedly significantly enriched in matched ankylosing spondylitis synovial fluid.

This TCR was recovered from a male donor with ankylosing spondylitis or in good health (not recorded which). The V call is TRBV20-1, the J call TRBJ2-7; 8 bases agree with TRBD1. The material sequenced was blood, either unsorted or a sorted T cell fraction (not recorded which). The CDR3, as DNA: TGCAGTGCTTGGACAGGGAGCTACGAGCAGTACTTC. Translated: CSAWTGSYEQYF.